These T cell receptor beta chains were read from a single sample in a study of blood T cell repertoires in COVID-19. TCRdb's copy holds only in-frame clones and misses some; the assay was immunoSEQ multiplex PCR. The sample comprises about 91,000 clones, roughly 72% of which are singletons, and 6% to 8.5% rests with the top ten. The specimen sequenced was peripheral blood. The receptors come from a man aged 70-80 years with acute or convalescent COVID-19. CDR3s include the opening cysteine and the closing phenylalanine or tryptophan. A D gene is named only where the DNA matches it firmly. The size of a clone is reported for some rows only, either as once, few or many, or as a class for expanded clones.

>NA|TRBJ1-4|NA|TRBV6-1
TGTGCCAGCAGTGAAGCTCCGGGAGTAGGTGAAAAACTGTTTTTT
CASSEAPGVGEKLFF
>NA|TRBJ1-1|TRBD1|TRBV5-4
TGTGCCAGCAGCAGACGGGACAGAATGAACACTGAAGCTTTCTTT
CASSRRDRMNTEAFF
>NA|TRBJ1-3|TRBD1|TRBV5-1
TGCGCCAGCAGCGGACAGGGGGCGTCTGGAAACACCATATATTTT
CASSGQGASGNTIYF
>once|TRBJ2-7|TRBD1|TRBV6-4
TGTGCCAGCACCTTTTCCGGGACAGGGACCTACGAGCAGTACTTC
CASTFSGTGTYEQYF
>few|TRBJ2-1|NA|TRBV18
TGTGCCAGCTCTACCTCGACTCCCCCGGACAATGAGCAGTTCTTC
CASSTSTPPDNEQFF
>NA|TRBJ1-5|NA|TRBV10-2
TGCGCCAGCTGCAAAGATGGACAGAGCAATCAGCCCCAGCATTTT
CASCKDGQSNQPQHF
>NA|TRBJ2-5|TRBD2|TRBV9
TGTGCCAGCAGCGTCAGGGCTAGCGGGACACCAAGAGAGACCCAGTACTTC
CASSVRASGTPRETQYF
>NA|TRBJ2-5|TRBD2|TRBV5-1
TGCGCCAGCAGCTTAGGACTAGCGGGGGGATCCCAAGAGACCCAGTACTTC
CASSLGLAGGSQETQYF
>few|TRBJ1-3|NA|TRBV7-2
TGTGCCAGCAGGCAGGCGCGGGGCTCTGGAAACACCATATATTTT
CASRQARGSGNTIYF
>NA|TRBJ2-1|TRBD2|TRBV6-1
TGTGCCAGCAGTGGCTTGCTAGCGGGAGGCTACAATGAGCAGTTCTTC
CASSGLLAGGYNEQFF
>NA|TRBJ2-7|NA|TRBV6-1
TGTGCCAGCAGTGTCCCGGCGACGGACTTTACATTATACGAGCAGTACTTC
CASSVPATDFTLYEQYF
>NA|TRBJ1-4|NA|TRBV28
TGTGCCAGCAGTTTAAGGGACTTACTGAATGAAAAACTGTTTTTT
CASSLRDLLNEKLFF
>few|TRBJ2-1|NA|TRBV9
TGTGCCAGCAGCGTGGGCCAGGGGAGCTCCTACAATGAGCAGTTCTTC
CASSVGQGSSYNEQFF
>NA|TRBJ2-2|NA|TRBV6-5
TGTGCCAGCAGACCCACTACCGGGGAGCTGTTTTTT
CASRPTTGELFF
>NA|TRBJ1-2|TRBD1|TRBV27
TGTGCCAGCAGCCCAGGGGGTGGGGGCTACACCTTC
CASSPGGGGYTF
>NA|TRBJ1-2|TRBD1|TRBV28
TGTGCCAGCAGTTTCATCGGACAGGGCTATGGCTACACCTTC
CASSFIGQGYGYTF
>NA|TRBJ1-2|NA|TRBV24-1
TGTGCCACCAGTGATTTTCAGGGAGGTGATGGTGCCTACACCTTC
CATSDFQGGDGAYTF
>NA|TRBJ2-7|NA|TRBV5-1
TGCGCCAGCAGTCCCCTGGCCGGAGCCTACGAGCAGTACTTC
CASSPLAGAYEQYF
>NA|TRBJ2-6|NA|TRBV7-9
TGTGCCAGCAGCTTAGCACAGGGCCACTCTGGGGCCAACGTCCTGACTTTC
CASSLAQGHSGANVLTF
>NA|TRBJ1-6|TRBD1|TRBV2
TGTGCCAGCACTACACCAGACAGGGGTAGTAGTTCACCCCTCCACTTT
CASTTPDRGSSSPLHF
>NA|TRBJ2-5|NA|TRBV5-4
TGTGCCAGCAGCATACAAGAGACCCAGTACTTC
CASSIQETQYF
>NA|TRBJ1-5|TRBD1|TRBV3-1/TRBV3-2
TGTGCCAGCAGCCAAGACAACAGGGGTAATCAGCCCCAGCATTTT
CASSQDNRGNQPQHF
>few|TRBJ1-1|TRBD1|TRBV7-2
TGTGCCAGCAGCTTAGAAGGGGGCCTGAACACTGAAGCTTTCTTT
CASSLEGGLNTEAFF
>NA|TRBJ2-7|TRBD2|TRBV7-6
TGTGCCAGCAGCCCACGACTAGCGGGAGAGCTTTCGAGCTACGAGCAGTACTTC
CASSPRLAGELSSYEQYF
>once|TRBJ2-3|NA|TRBV14
TGTGCCAGCAGCCACCTCCCGGGTTCATTAAGCACAGATACGCAGTATTTT
CASSHLPGSLSTDTQYF
>NA|TRBJ2-2|NA|TRBV5-1
TGCGCCAGCAGCTTGGTCTCTTCCGGGGAGCTGTTTTTT
CASSLVSSGELFF
>NA|TRBJ2-5|TRBD1|TRBV30
TGTGCCTGGAACCTAGGACAGGGACAAGAGACCCAGTACTTC
CAWNLGQGQETQYF
>NA|TRBJ2-2|TRBD2|TRBV19
TGTGCCAGTAGGGGGAGCGGGAGAGCCACCGGGGAGCTGTTTTTT
CASRGSGRATGELFF
>NA|TRBJ2-3|NA|TRBV7-2
TGTGCCAGCAGCTTGATCCGGACAGATACGCAGTATTTT
CASSLIRTDTQYF
>NA|TRBJ2-7|TRBD2|TRBV24-1
TGTGCCACCAGTGAGGGGACTAGCGGGAGCCCAGAGCAGTACTTC
CATSEGTSGSPEQYF
>NA|TRBJ2-6|TRBD1|TRBV6-1
TGTGCCAGCAGTGAGGACAGGGCGGACGGGGCCAACGTCCTGACTTTC
CASSEDRADGANVLTF
>few|TRBJ1-2|NA|TRBV2
TGTGCCAGCAGTGAACTTGAGGAGGCCGACTATGGCTACACCTTC
CASSELEEADYGYTF